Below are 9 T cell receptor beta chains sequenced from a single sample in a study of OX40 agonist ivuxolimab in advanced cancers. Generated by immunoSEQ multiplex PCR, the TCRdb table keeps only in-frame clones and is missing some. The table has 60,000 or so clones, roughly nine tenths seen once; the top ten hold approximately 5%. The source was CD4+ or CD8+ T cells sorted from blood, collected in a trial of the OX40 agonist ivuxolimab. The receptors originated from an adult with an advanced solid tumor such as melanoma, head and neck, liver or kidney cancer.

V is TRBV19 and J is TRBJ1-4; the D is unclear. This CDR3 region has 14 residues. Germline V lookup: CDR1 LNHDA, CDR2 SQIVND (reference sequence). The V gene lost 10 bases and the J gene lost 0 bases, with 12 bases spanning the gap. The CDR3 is CATGIRPTNEKLFF. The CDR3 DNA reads TGTGCCACGGGGATCAGGCCAACTAATGAAAAACTGTTTTTT.

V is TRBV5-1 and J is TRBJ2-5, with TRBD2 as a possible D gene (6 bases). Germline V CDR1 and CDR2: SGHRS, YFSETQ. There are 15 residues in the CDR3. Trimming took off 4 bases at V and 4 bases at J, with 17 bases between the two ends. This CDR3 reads CASSPSSGSGETQYF. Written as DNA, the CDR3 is TGCGCCAGCAGCCCCTCCTCCGGGAGCGGAGAGACCCAGTACTTC.

CDR3 residues: CASSLLGSSSYEQYF. The DNA for the CDR3 is TGTGCCAGCAGCTTATTGGGCAGCAGCTCCTACGAGCAGTACTTC. The J gene is TRBJ2-7, the V gene TRBV11-2, with D uncertain. The length of the CDR3 is 15 residues. The germline V and J ends were trimmed by 2 bases and 0 bases, with 11 bases remaining between them. Germline-derived CDR1 and CDR2 are SGHAT and FQNNGV.

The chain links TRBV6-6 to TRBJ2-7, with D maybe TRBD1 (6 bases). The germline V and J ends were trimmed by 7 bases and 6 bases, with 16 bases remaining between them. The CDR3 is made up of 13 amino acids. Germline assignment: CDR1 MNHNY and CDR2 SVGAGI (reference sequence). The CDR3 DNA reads TGTGCCAGCACTCAGGGGTTGGTAGGCGAGCAGTACTTC. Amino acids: CASTQGLVGEQYF.

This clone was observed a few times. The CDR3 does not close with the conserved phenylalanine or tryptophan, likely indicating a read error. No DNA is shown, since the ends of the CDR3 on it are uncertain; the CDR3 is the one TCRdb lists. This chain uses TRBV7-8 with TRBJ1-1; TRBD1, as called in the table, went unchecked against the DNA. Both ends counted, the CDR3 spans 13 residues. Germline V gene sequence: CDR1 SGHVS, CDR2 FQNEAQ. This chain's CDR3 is CASATGEVSRPVL.

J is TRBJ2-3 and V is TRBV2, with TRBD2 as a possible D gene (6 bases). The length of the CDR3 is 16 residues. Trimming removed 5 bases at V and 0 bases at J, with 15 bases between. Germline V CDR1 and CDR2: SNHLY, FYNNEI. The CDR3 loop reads CASSFGRGTSTDTQYF. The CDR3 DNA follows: TGTGCCAGCAGTTTTGGCCGGGGGACTAGCACAGATACGCAGTATTTT.

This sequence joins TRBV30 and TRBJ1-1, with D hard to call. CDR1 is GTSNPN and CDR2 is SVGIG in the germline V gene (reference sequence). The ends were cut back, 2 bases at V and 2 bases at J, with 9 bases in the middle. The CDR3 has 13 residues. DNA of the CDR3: TGTGCCTGGAGTTGGCAGAGTAACACTGAAGCTTTCTTT. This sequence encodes CAWSWQSNTEAFF.

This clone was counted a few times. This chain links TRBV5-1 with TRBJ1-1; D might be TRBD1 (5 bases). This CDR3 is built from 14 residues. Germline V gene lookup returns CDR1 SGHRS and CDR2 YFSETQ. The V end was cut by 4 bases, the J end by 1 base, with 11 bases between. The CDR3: CASSGPGGNTEAFF. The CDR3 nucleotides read TGCGCCAGCAGCGGCCCCGGGGGGAACACTGAAGCTTTCTTT.

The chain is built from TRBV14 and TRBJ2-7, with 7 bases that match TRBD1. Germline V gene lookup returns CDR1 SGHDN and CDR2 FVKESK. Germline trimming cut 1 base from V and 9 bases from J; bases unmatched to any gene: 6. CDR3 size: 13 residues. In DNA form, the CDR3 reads TGTGCCAGCAGCCAAGGGACAGGCCTCCGGCAGTACTTC. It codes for CASSQGTGLRQYF.